The rows below give T cell receptor beta chains drawn from one sample of a study of blood T cell repertoires in COVID-19. Profiled with immunoSEQ multiplex PCR; TCRdb holds only in-frame clones, not every one. The profile shows 300,000 to 450,000 clones, 85% to 90% of them singletons. The specimen sequenced was peripheral blood. The origin of the receptors is a human donor in a cohort sampled during active COVID-19. Both conserved end residues are part of each CDR3. The order of the fields is CDR3 protein, V gene, CDR3 length, J gene.

CDR3: CASSKGQNYGYTF
V: TRBV7-8
length: 13
J: TRBJ1-2

CDR3: CASSRTWPGETQYF
V: TRBV5-6
length: 14
J: TRBJ2-5

CDR3: CASSLVARGYEQYF
V: TRBV7-2
length: 14
J: TRBJ2-7

CDR3: CASSPISASPVHNEQFF
V: TRBV28
length: 17
J: TRBJ2-1

CDR3: CASSLVKGRINEQFF
V: TRBV11-2
length: 15
J: TRBJ2-1

CDR3: CASSVTPNLANEQFF
V: TRBV9
length: 15
J: TRBJ2-1

CDR3: CAWGGWSSSQVQYF
V: TRBV30
length: 14
J: TRBJ2-7

CDR3: CATFRTGLRNQPQHF
V: TRBV28
length: 15
J: TRBJ1-5

CDR3: CSASLTSGSSTYNEQFF
V: TRBV20-1
length: 17
J: TRBJ2-1

CDR3: CASCGYNEQFF
V: TRBV21-1
length: 11
J: TRBJ2-1

CDR3: CASVPGGSTDTQYF
V: TRBV6-5
length: 14
J: TRBJ2-3

CDR3: CASSPQGQGGEQYF
V: TRBV18
length: 14
J: TRBJ2-7

CDR3: CASSFIVSSYNEQFF
V: TRBV27
length: 15
J: TRBJ2-1

CDR3: CATREKTGANTGELFF
V: TRBV15
length: 16
J: TRBJ2-2

CDR3: CASSLVASNTGELFF
V: TRBV5-5
length: 15
J: TRBJ2-2

CDR3: CASSLGLAGSTDTQYF
V: TRBV5-1
length: 16
J: TRBJ2-3

CDR3: CASSTSFTGGGTGELFF
V: TRBV5-4
length: 17
J: TRBJ2-2

CDR3: CASSLVGTRDTPDTQYF
V: TRBV5-1
length: 17
J: TRBJ2-3

CDR3: CASSVAGARDNEQFF
V: TRBV2
length: 15
J: TRBJ2-1

CDR3: CASSLSTGGAGEQFF
V: TRBV5-1
length: 15
J: TRBJ2-1

CDR3: CATSGGQYLTNEQYF
V: TRBV6-6
length: 15
J: TRBJ2-7

CDR3: CASRKGQFKETQYF
V: TRBV6-5
length: 14
J: TRBJ2-5

CDR3: CASSLGGRSNYGYTF
V: TRBV28
length: 15
J: TRBJ1-2

CDR3: CASSLTSGVGNEQFF
V: TRBV7-2
length: 15
J: TRBJ2-1

CDR3: CASSQPWGQGSGEQYF
V: TRBV4-1
length: 16
J: TRBJ2-7

CDR3: CASRGQVDNEKLFF
V: TRBV5-1
length: 14
J: TRBJ1-4

CDR3: CASSGRGTGNGYGYTF
V: TRBV6-2/TRBV6-3
length: 16
J: TRBJ1-2

CDR3: CASKWGQGDTEAFF
V: TRBV5-1
length: 14
J: TRBJ1-1

CDR3: CARELRVAYEQYF
V: TRBV19
length: 13
J: TRBJ2-7

CDR3: CASSTLQRNGYTF
V: TRBV9
length: 13
J: TRBJ1-2

CDR3: CASSLGPGDYEQYF
V: TRBV5-1
length: 14
J: TRBJ2-7

CDR3: CASSLKPRADNEQFF
V: TRBV5-1
length: 15
J: TRBJ2-1

CDR3: CASSLGVSRQGSPGNTIYF
V: TRBV5-4
length: 19
J: TRBJ1-3

CDR3: CASSYQQGADEQFF
V: TRBV7-9
length: 14
J: TRBJ2-1

CDR3: CAWSSNEKLFF
V: TRBV30
length: 11
J: TRBJ1-4

CDR3: CASSREGGVTEAFF
V: TRBV7-9
length: 14
J: TRBJ1-1

CDR3: CASSVAVTGVYEQYF
V: TRBV9
length: 15
J: TRBJ2-7

CDR3: CAISDERSLFNYGYTF
V: TRBV10-3
length: 16
J: TRBJ1-2

CDR3: CSVLTANYGYTF
V: TRBV29-1
length: 12
J: TRBJ1-2

CDR3: CASTAGGEETQYF
V: TRBV9
length: 13
J: TRBJ2-5

CDR3: CASSPRGAMEETQYF
V: TRBV19
length: 15
J: TRBJ2-5

CDR3: CASSIGGDTDTQYF
V: TRBV19
length: 14
J: TRBJ2-3

CDR3: CATSRDGGVTYEQYF
V: TRBV15
length: 15
J: TRBJ2-7

CDR3: CASSSTLQGWDQPQHF
V: TRBV19
length: 16
J: TRBJ1-5

CDR3: CASRESSRSYNEQFF
V: TRBV9
length: 15
J: TRBJ2-1

CDR3: CASSSELRVASEQFF
V: TRBV7-3
length: 15
J: TRBJ2-1

CDR3: CASSLGPGNNEQFF
V: TRBV5-1
length: 14
J: TRBJ2-1

CDR3: CAWSWGSRIYGYTF
V: TRBV30
length: 14
J: TRBJ1-2